What follows is one T cell receptor (beta chain) and its context. This clonotype came up many times. Its antigen has not been determined. Base quality data are lacking; no much larger clone is found one base away. V has 0 bases trimmed and J has 1 base trimmed; junction bases matching no gene number 5. In the germline V gene (reference sequence), CDR1 corresponds to DFQATT and CDR2 to SNEGSKA. From cysteine to phenylalanine, the CDR3 is 16 amino acids long. Only CDR3 DNA is held: 48 bases, read in frame from base 1. This sample stems from a study of T cells in Graves' hyperthyroidism and ophthalmopathy (dated by TCRdb to between 2018 and 2020). As for the study more broadly: Peripheral blood was sampled at the time of initial diagnosis, prior to any treatment. TCR V-J signatures able to tell the groups apart were searched for in a discovery cohort of 95 or so patients, of whom more than 40 had Graves' ophthalmopathy and about 60 had stable Graves' hyperthyroidism. Prospective prediction of ophthalmopathy was tested in an independent validation cohort of 18 to 20 hyperthyroidism patients and some 17 patients who later progressed to ophthalmopathy. The roughly 100 discovery patients were randomly divided into training and test sets at a 7:3 ratio. In addition, the study compared T-cell repertoires in thyroid tissue and in blood from six Graves' hyperthyroidism patients. Following sampling, methimazole starting at 30 mg daily was given to hyperthyroidism patients, and high-dose intravenous methylprednisolone was given to ophthalmopathy patients. The paper describes TCR Vbeta CDR3 sequencing of 120 to 150 peripheral blood samples, made up of 40 to 45 ophthalmopathy patients, some 80 hyperthyroidism patients and approximately 17 progressor patients.

Overall results and qualifications from the work: Most expanded thyroid clonotypes (frequency above 0.001) were also detected in blood, a finding suggesting that blood repertoires may reflect thyroid immune responses. Sample size was not statistically predetermined, and investigators were not blinded to group allocation. A 13 V-J signature model separated ophthalmopathy from stable hyperthyroidism, with around 91% sensitivity and 81% to 82% specificity in cross-validation and 80%/75% in testing. In validation, the model predicted progression to ophthalmopathy a median of about 6.8 months before onset, with roughly 70% sensitivity and just under 75% specificity.

The hyperthyroidism patients were between 18 and 65 years old and newly diagnosed, with a disease duration of less than 2 months. Exclusion was applied to patients with uncontrolled infections, other autoimmune diseases, pregnancy or lactation. Diagnoses were based on clinical symptoms, serum thyroxine and TRAb, thyroid ultrasound and orbital computed tomography. Blood from progressor patients was collected at the time of first diagnosis with hyperthyroidism, before any ophthalmopathy symptoms had appeared. PBMCs were separated from 10 ml of fresh peripheral blood using Ficoll-Paque density gradient centrifugation. Patients classed as progressors first received a Graves' hyperthyroidism diagnosis and then went on to develop ophthalmopathy during follow-up. Trizol reagent was used to extract total RNA, and RNA quality was then checked on an Agilent 2100 Bioanalyzer. The TCR beta CDR3 regions were amplified from the RNA transcripts. A first-round RT-PCR of the TCR CDR3 used the HTBI primer set with the Qiagen OneStep RT-PCR kit. Libraries were constructed in a second round of multiplex PCR, after which size selection and purification were carried out. Paired-end sequencing of the libraries was performed with 100 bp reads on an Illumina HiSeq2000. As for the authors' bioinformatics: SOAPnuke was used to process the raw data, throwing out any read that contained adapters or uncalled bases, had a mean Phred below 15, or lacked an exact constant-primer or identifier match. COPE v1.2.5 was used to merge the high-quality paired reads, and each unique nucleotide sequence was defined as a clonotype. Clonotypes were aligned to IMGT TRBV, TRBD and TRBJ reference segments using MiTCR v1.1. The analysis included only V-J combinations with a frequency above 0.0001, which together covered approximately 99% of the repertoires. A TCS score was defined as the ratio of F50 (clonal expansion) to E x V (chaos), with BLOSUM62-based TCRdist applied between CDR3 peptides within each V-J. Welch's t-statistics and random forest reduced around 550 V-J features to 13, which were used in a naive Bayes classifier (R e1071). Using fastp at Q25 and MiXCR, TCRdb reprocessed the public reads and kept productive beta chains. Each entry is one CDR3 protein sequence, shown with its most common DNA and genes. It is TCRdb's table, rather than the study itself, that gives the V and J calls and clone size. The sample table contains 150,000 or so distinct CDR3 sequences; only one count was recorded for more than 20% of them. Clones ranked in the top ten supply about 70% of the sample.

The sequenced material came from blood. The chain is assembled from TRBV20-1 and TRBJ1-5; TRBD1 fits 8 bases in the junction. This TCR was recovered from a woman aged 50 to 60 with Graves' hyperthyroidism that later progressed to Graves' ophthalmopathy. DNA sequence: TGCAGTGCTAGAGATTCTTACAGGGGGAGCAATCAGCCCCAGCATTTT. Translated, it gives CSARDSYRGSNQPQHF.